This T cell receptor (beta chain) was profiled in a study of blood T cell repertoires in COVID-19. Study at large: From the United States, Italy and Spain came samples of acute and convalescent COVID-19.

CDR3 length equals 15 residues. V was clipped by 5 bases and J by 4 bases; unmatched bases: 10. The germline V gene has CDR1 SNHLY and CDR2 FYNNEI. Only one count was recorded for this clone. Some clones are missing from TCRdb's copy, which holds only in-frame ones; the method was immunoSEQ multiplex PCR. Here the sample spans around 150,000 clones, about nine tenths being singletons. V gene TRBV2 combines with J gene TRBJ1-2; 7 bases match TRBD1. The sequence came from a woman aged 60-70 years with active or convalescent COVID-19. Sequenced input: peripheral blood. CDR3 nucleotides: TGTGCCAGCAGTCACAGACAGGGCGCGGTCTATGGCTACACCTTC. Amino acid sequence: CASSHRQGAVYGYTF.